Listed below are T cell receptor beta chains from one sample, sequenced in a study of cytotoxic CD8 clonotypes in ibrutinib-treated CLL. Profiled with immunoSEQ multiplex PCR; TCRdb holds only in-frame clones, not every one. The sample has 110,000 to 150,000 clones, about 76% seen once. Sequencing used PBMCs, obtained after 24 months of ibrutinib treatment. These receptors were taken from a human donor with chronic lymphocytic leukemia. The conserved cysteine and the conserved F or W are not part of the CDR3 here.

j_gene: TRBJ2-1; v_gene: TRBV19; CDR3aa: ASSITPAGGPWNEQF
j_gene: TRBJ2-3; v_gene: TRBV7-2; CDR3aa: ASSPSTDTQY
j_gene: TRBJ1-5; v_gene: TRBV7-2; CDR3aa: ASSLGGSSQPQH
j_gene: TRBJ2-3; v_gene: TRBV11-1; CDR3aa: ASSLRLGDTQY
j_gene: TRBJ1-2; v_gene: TRBV4-1; CDR3aa: ASSQEGRARGGYT
j_gene: TRBJ2-7; v_gene: TRBV28; CDR3aa: ASSLKGYEQY
j_gene: TRBJ2-5; v_gene: TRBV27; CDR3aa: ASSKRQGRSETQY
j_gene: TRBJ2-3; v_gene: TRBV10-3; CDR3aa: AISGSLAGEGTDTQY
j_gene: TRBJ2-7; v_gene: TRBV18; CDR3aa: ASSGTEASYEQY
j_gene: TRBJ1-5; v_gene: TRBV4-2; CDR3aa: ASSRGQQWEPQH
j_gene: TRBJ2-3; v_gene: TRBV11-2; CDR3aa: ASSPPGTGDTQY
j_gene: TRBJ2-2; v_gene: TRBV7-7; CDR3aa: ASSQGTSGNTGELF
j_gene: TRBJ2-7; v_gene: TRBV11-2; CDR3aa: ASSLVASGPYEQY
j_gene: TRBJ2-7; v_gene: TRBV27; CDR3aa: ASSELAGTTYEQY
j_gene: TRBJ2-3; v_gene: TRBV29-1; CDR3aa: SVEESTDTQY
j_gene: TRBJ2-7; v_gene: TRBV18; CDR3aa: ASSPLAADYEQY
j_gene: TRBJ2-7; v_gene: TRBV7-9; CDR3aa: ASSFDPGDYEQY
j_gene: TRBJ1-3; v_gene: TRBV5-1; CDR3aa: ASSSGAGNTIY
j_gene: TRBJ1-2; v_gene: TRBV7-9; CDR3aa: ASSLPLSNYGYT
j_gene: TRBJ1-2; v_gene: TRBV10-1; CDR3aa: ASSEFSWHYGYT
j_gene: TRBJ1-1; v_gene: TRBV15; CDR3aa: ATSRGGGTEAF
j_gene: TRBJ2-3; v_gene: TRBV11-2; CDR3aa: ASSLDGASTDTQY
j_gene: TRBJ2-5; v_gene: TRBV11-2; CDR3aa: ASSLDLDQETQY
j_gene: TRBJ1-1; v_gene: TRBV6-5; CDR3aa: ASSYRGNTEAF
j_gene: TRBJ2-5; v_gene: TRBV7-2; CDR3aa: ASSPGQNQETQY
j_gene: TRBJ1-2; v_gene: TRBV6-1; CDR3aa: ASGGTVYGYT